These 20 T cell receptor beta chains originate from one sample sequenced in a study of beta chain features in type 1 diabetes. The authors reverse transcribed all of the isolated RNA, so sequencing captured expressed TCRB transcripts. Assay: immunoSEQ multiplex PCR; the TCRdb copy retains only in-frame clones and omits some. The repertoire holds about 340,000 clones, with around 8% as singletons. Sample: central memory CD4+ T cells from blood. Receptor source: a woman between 18 and 30 years old in good health.

The V gene is TRBV5-6, the J gene TRBJ2-5; perhaps D is TRBD1 or TRBD2 (5 bases each). Trimming took 1 base from V and 9 from J, leaving 10 bases between them. In germline, CDR1 is SGHDT, CDR2 YYEEEE. This CDR3 is 12 amino acids long. The CDR3 protein is CASSLWSGPQYF. The CDR3 DNA is TGTGCCAGCAGCTTGTGGTCGGGGCCCCAGTACTTC.

In this sample, this clone turned up a few times. The rearrangement links TRBV7-6 to TRBJ1-1; perhaps TRBD1 as D (5 bases). The germline CDR1 and CDR2 sequences are SGHVS and FNYEAQ. The CDR3 runs to 14 residues. V lost 5 bases, J lost 4 bases, and 14 bases lay in between. The CDR3 DNA follows: TGTGCCAGCAGCCCCGGGACCTACGGCACTGAAGCTTTCTTT. Protein sequence: CASSPGTYGTEAFF.

The chain links TRBV9 to TRBJ2-7; 8 bases match TRBD1. The CDR3 has 14 amino acids. In germline, CDR1 is SGDLS, CDR2 YYNGEE. V shed 3 bases and J 2 bases; nucleotides not matched to a gene: 4. The DNA of the CDR3 is TGTGCCAGCAGCGCAAGGGACAGGACCTACGAGCAGTACTTC. Its translation: CASSARDRTYEQYF.

A note on this clone: The same CDR3 is also encoded by other DNA sequences in this sample. V and J are TRBV7-2 and TRBJ2-7; possibly TRBD1 for D (6 bases). V was pared by 1 base and J by 3 bases, with 7 bases between. This CDR3 region has 13 residues. Per the germline V gene, CDR1 is SGHTA and CDR2 is FQGNSA. The CDR3 is CASSLVRGYEQYF. The CDR3 coding sequence is TGTGCCAGCAGCTTAGTCAGGGGCTACGAGCAGTACTTC.

Comment on this clone: At one of its ends the junction is not consistent with the germline gene, which may arise from a read error. The rearrangement uses TRBV7-3 and TRBJ2-5; the match to TRBD2 covers 11 bases. The CDR3 extends over 18 amino acids. Germline assignment: CDR1 SGHTA and CDR2 FQGTGA. The CDR3 region is CASSPVNMGWTSGETQYF. In DNA, the CDR3 is TGCGCCAGCAGCCCTGTTAATATGGGGTGGACTAGCGGGGAGACCCAGTACTTC.

The V gene is TRBV11-2, the J gene TRBJ2-7, with D possibly being TRBD1 (5 bases). The ends were cut back, 2 bases at V and 4 bases at J, with 15 bases in the middle. The CDR3 runs to 15 residues. In germline, CDR1 is SGHAT, CDR2 FQNNGV. The CDR3 sequence: CASSLTSDSSYEQYF. CDR3 in DNA: TGTGCCAGCAGCTTAACGTCCGACAGCAGTTACGAGCAGTACTTC.

This clone was detected ten times or more. The chain links TRBV14 to TRBJ1-3; D uncertain. This CDR3 spans 15 amino acids. CDR1 is SGHDN, CDR2 FVKESK, per germline. Trimming cost V 0 bases and J 4 bases, with 10 bases left between them. Written as DNA, the CDR3 is TGTGCCAGCAGCCAAGACAGGCCCTTCGGAAACACCATATATTTT. Amino acids: CASSQDRPFGNTIYF. Full variable domain (remainder filled in from reference TRBV14 and TRBJ1-3): EAGVTQFPSHSVIEKGQTVTLRCDPISGHDNLYWYRRVMGKEIKFLLHFVKESKQDESGMPNNRFLAERTGGTYSTLKVQPAELEDSGVYFCASSQDRPFGNTIYFGEGSWLTVV.

This clone was observed a handful of times. This rearrangement joins TRBV7-9 to TRBJ2-5; D may correspond to TRBD1 or TRBD2 (5 bases each). CDR1 is SEHNR, CDR2 FQNEAQ, per germline (reference sequence). V dropped 3 bases and J dropped 5 bases, with 19 bases sitting between them. The CDR3 covers 16 residues. The CDR3 DNA sequence: TGTGCCAGCAGCTTGTTCCGCCTGGGGGTCACGGAGACCCAGTACTTC. The encoded protein is CASSLFRLGVTETQYF. The full variable domain, rest sourced from reference TRBV7-9 and TRBJ2-5, is DTGVSQNPRHKITKRGQNVTFRCDPISEHNRLYWYRQTLGQGPEFLTYFQNEAQLEKSRLLSDRFSAERPKGSFSTLEIQRTEQGDSAMYLCASSLFRLGVTETQYFGPGTRLLVL.

This clone was found many times. This chain connects TRBV11-2 to TRBJ2-3, with a tentative D call TRBD2 (5 bases). V lost 5 bases and J lost 2, with 17 bases in between. Germline CDR1 and CDR2: SGHAT and FQNNGV. The CDR3 covers 16 residues. The CDR3 coding sequence is TGTGCCAGCAGCGACGCTAGCACAGCCTTCACAGATACGCAGTATTTT. Translating it yields CASSDASTAFTDTQYF.

This clone was recorded a few times. V and J are TRBV7-2 and TRBJ2-2, with unresolved D. This CDR3 region has 17 residues. Trimming took off 5 bases at V and 1 base at J, with 17 bases between the two ends. Germline CDR1 SGHTA, CDR2 FQGNSA. Written as DNA, the CDR3 is TGTGCCAGCAGCGTATTTAGGGCGCGGAAGAACACCGGGGAGCTGTTTTTT. Its translation: CASSVFRARKNTGELFF.

This sequence joins TRBV7-9 and TRBJ1-2, with a possible D match to TRBD1 (5 bases). The V end was cut by 6 bases, the J end by 5 bases, with 16 bases between. Looked up from germline, CDR1 is SEHNR and CDR2 is FQNEAQ (reference sequence). This CDR3 contains 14 residues. CDR3: CASSQTGTAYGYTF. For the CDR3, the DNA is TGTGCCAGCAGTCAAACCGGGACGGCTTATGGCTACACCTTC.

This clone came up a few times. J is TRBJ2-1 and V is TRBV5-4; 9 positions match TRBD2. The CDR3 contains 15 residues. Germline CDR1 is SGHNT and CDR2 is YYREEE (reference sequence). Losses at the gene ends were 4 bases for V and 4 bases for J; bases not matched to a gene: 6. CDR3 region: CASSHGTSSYNEQFF. In DNA form, the CDR3 reads TGTGCCAGCAGCCACGGGACTAGCAGTTACAATGAGCAGTTCTTC.

This clone has a handful of counts. The rearrangement uses TRBV18 and TRBJ1-1, with a weak D call TRBD1 (6 bases). This CDR3 spans 13 amino acids. V was trimmed by 5 bases and J by 1 base, leaving 8 bases between them. CDR1 and CDR2 from the germline V gene are KGHSH and LQKENI. CDR3 coding DNA: TGTGCCAGCTCAACGGACAGGAACACTGAAGCTTTCTTT. It translates to CASSTDRNTEAFF.

The sample holds a few counts of this clone. This rearrangement joins TRBV7-2 to TRBJ2-3; 10 bases match TRBD1. The J segment lost 3 bases and the V segment lost 2 bases, leaving 2 bases of the junction unmatched. The germline gives CDR1 SGHTA, CDR2 FQGNSA. The CDR3 loop spans 15 amino acids. In DNA, the CDR3 is TGTGCCAGCAGCTTAAGACAGGGGGCAACAGATACGCAGTATTTT. This encodes CASSLRQGATDTQYF.

This clone was counted only a few times. This chain links TRBV27 with TRBJ2-3; maybe TRBD2 (5 bases). Trimming stripped 5 bases from V and 4 bases from J, with 13 bases between. CDR3 size: 14 residues. Germline lookup yields CDR1 MNHEY and CDR2 SMNVEV (reference sequence). CDR3 nucleotides: TGTGCCAGCAGTGTTGAGGGTCGAGCAGATACGCAGTATTTT. It translates to CASSVEGRADTQYF.

Remarks on this clone: This may stem from a read error, because a much larger clone lies one nucleotide away. The sample carries other DNA sequences with the same CDR3. This chain joins TRBV27 and TRBJ2-3; no reliable D call. The CDR3 length is 12 residues. Trimming took off 5 bases at V and 2 bases at J, with 5 bases between the two ends. Germline V CDR1 and CDR2: MNHEY, SMNVEV (reference sequence). The CDR3 sequence is CASSPNTDTQYF. The CDR3 bases are TGTGCCAGCAGTCCCAACACAGATACGCAGTATTTT.

This clone was seen many times. This sequence joins TRBV2 and TRBJ2-2; D might be TRBD1 (6 bases). V lost 8 bases, J lost 7 bases, and 11 bases lay in between. CDR1 is SNHLY, CDR2 FYNNEI, per germline. This CDR3 has 12 amino acids. CDR3 nucleotide sequence: TGTGCCAGCCGACAGGTTTTCGGGGAGCTGTTTTTT. Residues: CASRQVFGELFF.

This chain uses TRBV25-1 with TRBJ2-5, with 9 bases aligning to TRBD2. Germline V lookup: CDR1 MGHDK, CDR2 SYGVNS. V was clipped by 3 bases and J by 2 bases; unmatched bases: 10. There are 17 residues in the CDR3. Here the CDR3 reads CASSESLAGRGQETQYF. CDR3 in DNA: TGTGCCAGCAGTGAGTCGCTAGCGGGGAGGGGTCAAGAGACCCAGTACTTC.

This clone has more than one count but fewer than ten. At one of its ends the junction is not consistent with the germline gene, which may arise from a read error. The chain couples TRBV11-2 to TRBJ2-1, with a possible D match to TRBD2 (5 bases). Germline-derived CDR1 and CDR2 are SGHAT and FQNNGV. There are 14 residues in the CDR3. DNA of the CDR3: TGTGCCAGCAGCGCGGGCCCCTCCAACAATGAGCAGTTCTTC. It encodes CASSAGPSNNEQFF.

The chain employs TRBV4-2 and TRBJ1-4; possible D gene TRBD1, 5 bases. The CDR3 covers 16 residues. CDR1 and CDR2 from the germline V gene are LGHNA and YNFKEQ. The germline V and J ends were trimmed by 0 bases and 11 bases, with 19 bases remaining between them. CDR3 in amino acids: CASSQDRGVGVAKLFF. The CDR3, as DNA: TGTGCCAGCAGCCAAGATCGAGGGGTCGGGGTGGCGAAACTGTTTTTT.